A single sample gave rise to the 27 T cell receptor beta chains below, sequenced in a study of human T cells and chemical hapten exposure. Documented time point: healthy volunteer bleed at 6 weeks. The study extracted total RNA from unfractionated whole blood. Each CDR3 protein is one row after TCRdb ran MiXCR on the RACE reads. Of approximately 59,000 distinct CDR3 sequences listed, approximately 6.5% are singletons. Sequencing input: whole blood. The receptor source for this set is a female donor in good health. Some clones in this sample may be carry-over from other donors' samples.

The sample holds many counts of this clonotype. The chain uses TRBV9 and TRBJ2-1; 9 nucleotides agree with TRBD2. Looked up from germline, CDR1 is SGDLS and CDR2 is YYNGEE. The ends lost 4 bases at V and 6 bases at J; junction bases unmatched: 14. This CDR3 spans 17 amino acids. The CDR3 loop reads CASSPYGASGTSNEQFF. The CDR3 coding sequence is TGTGCCAGCAGCCCGTACGGAGCTAGCGGGACATCCAATGAGCAGTTCTTC.

The table lists this clonotype with many counts. CDR3 sequence (DNA): TGCGCCAGCAGTGGCCGGCCAGTTACTACCGACGAGCAGTACTTC. Its protein product is CASSGRPVTTDEQYF. The chain is built from TRBV10-1 and TRBJ2-7, with no clear D. This CDR3 has 15 amino acids. The germline V and J ends were trimmed by 4 bases and 5 bases, with 18 bases remaining between them. Germline V gives CDR1 WNHNN, CDR2 SYGVQD (reference sequence).

This clonotype appeared a few times. The gene calls are TRBV19 and TRBJ2-3, with 7 bases fitting TRBD2. This CDR3 region has 14 residues. The V and J ends lost 6 bases and 0 bases, in that order; junction bases with no gene match: 3. Germline V gene data show CDR1 as LNHDA and CDR2 as SQIVND (reference sequence). CDR3 amino acids: CASSGRYSTDTQYF. CDR3 nucleotide sequence: TGTGCCAGTAGCGGGAGGTATAGCACAGATACGCAGTATTTT.

In this sample, this clonotype turned up many times. The chain has TRBV28 and TRBJ1-2; 9 nucleotides line up with TRBD1. The CDR3 is made up of 15 amino acids. The V and J ends lost 4 bases and 4 bases, in that order; junction bases with no gene match: 7. Germline assignment: CDR1 MDHEN and CDR2 SYDVKM. CDR3 sequence: CASSSTGTGPYGYTF. For the CDR3, the DNA is TGTGCCAGCAGTTCAACCGGGACAGGGCCCTATGGCTACACCTTC.

The chain has TRBV2 and TRBJ2-7, with a possible D match to TRBD2 (5 bases). V was cut by 7 bases and J by 6 bases, with 13 bases left in between. CDR1 SNHLY and CDR2 FYNNEI come from the germline V gene. This CDR3 comprises 12 residues. CDR3: CASTVGVPEQYF. In nucleotides, the CDR3 is TGTGCCAGCACGGTCGGGGTCCCCGAGCAGTACTTC. Full variable domain (outside the CDR3, taken from reference TRBV2 and TRBJ2-7): EPEVTQTPSHQVTQMGQEVILRCVPISNHLYFYWYRQILGQKVEFLVSFYNNEISEKSEIFDDQFSVERPDGSNFTLKIRSTKLEDSAMYFCASTVGVPEQYFGPGTRLTVT.

This clonotype came up a few times. J is TRBJ2-1 and V is TRBV6-5; D unresolved. Looked up from germline, CDR1 is MNHEY and CDR2 is SVGAGI. CDR3 length equals 11 residues. Deletions cut 5 bases from V and 7 bases from J, with 6 bases between. CDR3 nucleotide sequence: TGTGCCAGCAGTGAGGAGAATGAGCAGTTCTTC. Encoded protein: CASSEENEQFF.

This clonotype came up many times. This chain uses TRBV7-2 with TRBJ1-1; D is unclear. Trimming removed 2 bases at V and 2 bases at J, with 9 bases between. This CDR3 is 14 amino acids long. Per the germline V gene, CDR1 is SGHTA and CDR2 is FQGNSA. CDR3 in amino acids: CASSLLAGNTEAFF. In DNA form, the CDR3 reads TGTGCCAGCAGCTTATTGGCGGGTAACACTGAAGCTTTCTTT.

This clonotype appeared many times. J is TRBJ1-3 and V is TRBV3-1; D not resolved. Per germline, CDR1 LGHDT and CDR2 YNNKEL (reference sequence). This CDR3 comprises 13 residues. Trimming removed 3 bases at V and 4 bases at J, with 7 bases between. CDR3 region: CASSQGRGNTIYF. The CDR3 coding sequence is TGTGCCAGCAGCCAGGGGAGGGGAAACACCATATATTTT.

This clonotype was found many times. This chain joins TRBV2 and TRBJ1-2, with 9 positions matching TRBD1. Per the germline V gene, CDR1 is SNHLY and CDR2 is FYNNEI. CDR3 length: 14 amino acids. V lost 6 bases to trimming and J lost 4 bases; unmatched junction nucleotides: 6. CDR3 nucleotides: TGTGCCAGCAGATCCGAGACAGGGGGCTATGGCTACACCTTC. Protein product: CASRSETGGYGYTF.

This clonotype was observed at least ten times. The chain recombines TRBV7-6 with TRBJ2-1; TRBD2 matches at 12 bases. CDR1 and CDR2 from the germline V gene are SGHVS and FNYEAQ. The CDR3 spans 17 residues. The trim removed 5 bases at V and 4 bases at J, leaving 9 bases unmatched. The CDR3 DNA follows: TGTGCCAGCAGCCCCCTCTCGACTAGCGGGAGTTACAATGAGCAGTTCTTC. Protein: CASSPLSTSGSYNEQFF.

This clonotype occurred many times. This sequence joins TRBV29-1 and TRBJ2-7, with 7 bases that match TRBD1. With 8 bases clipped from V and 0 bases from J, the junction kept 7 bases outside the gene matches. The CDR3 extends over 13 amino acids. Germline CDR1 and CDR2: SQVTM and ANQGSEA. The CDR3 sequence: CSIKDRSSYEQYF. CDR3 nucleotide sequence: TGCAGCATTAAGGACAGGAGCTCCTACGAGCAGTACTTC.

This clonotype was picked up many times. The chain joins TRBV7-2 to TRBJ2-1; 11 bases match TRBD2. Per the germline V gene, CDR1 is SGHTA and CDR2 is FQGNSA. This CDR3 is built from 15 residues. After removal of 7 bases from V and 8 bases from J, the junction contained 10 bases not matched to a gene. The CDR3 bases are TGTGCCAGCATCAAATCGGCTAGCGGGAGGTATGAGCAGTTCTTC. It is translated as CASIKSASGRYEQFF.

This clonotype came up many times. The chain recombines TRBV14 with TRBJ2-7; 13 bases are shared with TRBD2. The ends lost 2 bases at V and 4 bases at J; junction bases unmatched: 5. CDR3 length: 16 amino acids. Germline CDR1 is SGHDN and CDR2 is FVKESK. DNA of the CDR3: TGTGCCAGCAGCCAAACCCTGACTAGCGGGAGGTACGAGCAGTACTTC. It translates to CASSQTLTSGRYEQYF.

This clonotype has a count of ten or more. The rearrangement joins TRBV6-1 to TRBJ2-7; 8 bases map to TRBD1. Germline V gene sequence: CDR1 MNHNS, CDR2 SASEGT. The CDR3 totals 13 residues. The J segment lost 2 bases and the V segment lost 6 bases, leaving 3 bases of the junction unmatched. CDR3 nucleotides: TGTGCCAGCAGACCGGACAGGGCCTACGAGCAGTACTTC. Translated: CASRPDRAYEQYF.

This clonotype showed up just a few times. The J gene is TRBJ1-1, the V gene TRBV11-2, with 8 bases fitting TRBD1. CDR3 size: 13 residues. Germline CDR1 SGHAT, CDR2 FQNNGV. V lost 8 bases to trimming and J lost 4 bases; unmatched junction nucleotides: 6. For the CDR3, the DNA is TGTGCCAGCCTAGCGGACAGGGTCACTGAAGCTTTCTTT. Translation: CASLADRVTEAFF.

This clonotype appeared many times. The V call is TRBV5-5, the J call TRBJ2-3, with 7 bases lining up with TRBD1. Germline-derived CDR1 and CDR2 are SGHKS and YYEKEE (reference sequence). There are 15 residues in the CDR3. Trimming cost V 6 bases and J 0 bases; bases outside gene matches: 7. CDR3 residues: CASTNRGGSTDTQYF. CDR3 sequence (DNA): TGTGCCAGCACCAACAGGGGCGGAAGCACAGATACGCAGTATTTT.

The sample holds many counts of this clonotype. V usage is TRBV7-9 and J usage is TRBJ1-6; 9 nucleotides align to TRBD1. The germline gives CDR1 SEHNR, CDR2 FQNEAQ (reference sequence). The CDR3 length is 14 residues. V trimming: 1 base; J trimming: 10 bases; junction bases outside the gene matches: 2. CDR3 protein: CASSLEGQGSPLHF. Written as DNA, the CDR3 is TGTGCCAGCAGCTTAGAAGGACAGGGGTCACCCCTCCACTTT.

V and J are TRBV29-1 and TRBJ1-1; TRBD1 matches 8 bases. The V and J ends lost 2 bases and 4 bases, in that order; junction bases with no gene match: 6. Germline loops: CDR1 SQVTM, CDR2 ANQGSEA. CDR3 length equals 14 residues. In nucleotides, the CDR3 is TGCAGCGTTGAAACGAGACAGGGGTCCACTGAAGCTTTCTTT. It encodes CSVETRQGSTEAFF.

V and J are TRBV6-2 or TRBV6-3 and TRBJ2-1; 10 bases are shared with TRBD2. V was clipped by 8 bases and J by 6 bases; unmatched bases: 10. This CDR3 is 15 amino acids long. Per germline, CDR1 MNHEY and CDR2 SVGEGT. The CDR3 loop is CASYSWTSGVNEQFF. In DNA, the CDR3 is TGTGCCAGCTATTCTTGGACTAGCGGTGTCAATGAGCAGTTCTTC.

This clonotype appeared many times. V and J are TRBV3-1 and TRBJ2-7; 8 nucleotides align to TRBD2. The CDR3 is made up of 16 amino acids. Germline trimming cut 1 base from V and 2 bases from J; bases unmatched to any gene: 7. The germline V gene has CDR1 LGHDT and CDR2 YNNKEL (reference sequence). The chain's CDR3 is CASSQVLKRGPYEQYF. CDR3 bases: TGTGCCAGCAGCCAAGTCCTCAAGCGGGGGCCCTACGAGCAGTACTTC.

The sample holds many counts of this clonotype. The genes are TRBV7-2 and TRBJ2-1; D is undetermined. This CDR3 region has 14 residues. Germline values: CDR1 SGHTA, CDR2 FQGNSA. V shed 6 bases and J shed 2 bases, with 11 bases lying between them. As DNA, the CDR3 is TGTGCCAGCAGTCTAGGAACCCCCTACAATGAGCAGTTCTTC. It encodes CASSLGTPYNEQFF. Supplemented by reference TRBV7-2 and TRBJ2-1, the full variable domain reads GAGVSQSPSNKVTEKGKDVELRCDPISGHTALYWYRQSLGQGLEFLIYFQGNSAPDKSGLPSDRFSAERTGGSVSTLTIQRTQQEDSAVYLCASSLGTPYNEQFFGPGTRLTVL.

The sample holds many counts of this clonotype. The chain recombines TRBV5-6 with TRBJ1-5; D may be TRBD1 (6 bases). There are 15 residues in the CDR3. V was shortened by 3 bases and J by 2 bases, with 12 bases between the two germline ends. Germline lookup yields CDR1 SGHDT and CDR2 YYEEEE. CDR3 region: CASSWGASGNQPQHF. Here the CDR3 DNA reads TGTGCCAGCAGCTGGGGGGCTTCGGGCAATCAGCCCCAGCATTTT.

There are many counts of this clonotype. The chain is built from TRBV28 and TRBJ1-1; D may be TRBD1 (6 bases). This CDR3 contains 14 residues. Trimming pared 1 base from V and 1 base from J, leaving 7 bases between. In germline, CDR1 is MDHEN, CDR2 SYDVKM. The CDR3 is CASSLYRENTEAFF. DNA of the CDR3: TGTGCCAGCAGTTTATACAGGGAGAACACTGAAGCTTTCTTT. Combining the CDR3 with reference TRBV28 and TRBJ1-1 gives the whole variable domain DVKVTQSSRYLVKRTGEKVFLECVQDMDHENMFWYRQDPGLGLRLIYFSYDVKMKEKGDIPEGYSVSREKKERFSLILESASTNQTSMYLCASSLYRENTEAFFGQGTRLTVV.

This clonotype was found a few times. The chain links TRBV10-3 to TRBJ2-3; 12 bases line up with TRBD2. CDR1 and CDR2 (germline): ENHRY, SYGVKD. J lost 3 bases, V lost 0 bases, and 4 bases had no gene match. The CDR3 extends over 17 amino acids. CDR3 bases: TGTGCCATCAGTGAGTCCCCCACTAGCGGGAGGACAGATACGCAGTATTTT. Amino acid sequence: CAISESPTSGRTDTQYF.

This clonotype was counted between two and nine times. CDR3 sequence reads: CASSETGVRDLAKNIQYF. Here the CDR3 DNA reads TGTGCCAGCAGTGAAACGGGAGTGAGAGATTTAGCCAAAAACATTCAGTACTTC. The chain uses TRBV25-1 and TRBJ2-4; a possible D gene is TRBD2 (6 bases). With 2 bases removed from V and 0 bases from J, the gap between germline ends came to 17 bases. The CDR3 runs 18 residues. Germline V gene data show CDR1 as MGHDK and CDR2 as SYGVNS.

This clonotype was detected many times. The chain recombines TRBV28 with TRBJ2-3; the D call may be TRBD1 or TRBD2 (5 bases each). This CDR3 contains 19 residues. Germline V CDR1 and CDR2: MDHEN, SYDVKM. V lost 6 bases to trimming and J lost 2 bases, with 27 bases between them. Here the CDR3 reads CASSSSQKLRGEVTDTQYF. The DNA of the CDR3 is TGTGCCAGCAGCTCATCGCAAAAACTGAGGGGAGAGGTCACAGATACGCAGTATTTT.

The table lists this clonotype with many counts. This chain joins TRBV5-1 and TRBJ2-1, with D uncertain. V was shortened by 1 base and J by 7 bases, with 6 bases between the two germline ends. CDR3 size: 12 residues. Germline V gene lookup returns CDR1 SGHRS and CDR2 YFSETQ. The CDR3 nucleotides read TGCGCCAGCAGCTTGTTGGGGAATGAGCAGTTCTTC. Protein product: CASSLLGNEQFF.